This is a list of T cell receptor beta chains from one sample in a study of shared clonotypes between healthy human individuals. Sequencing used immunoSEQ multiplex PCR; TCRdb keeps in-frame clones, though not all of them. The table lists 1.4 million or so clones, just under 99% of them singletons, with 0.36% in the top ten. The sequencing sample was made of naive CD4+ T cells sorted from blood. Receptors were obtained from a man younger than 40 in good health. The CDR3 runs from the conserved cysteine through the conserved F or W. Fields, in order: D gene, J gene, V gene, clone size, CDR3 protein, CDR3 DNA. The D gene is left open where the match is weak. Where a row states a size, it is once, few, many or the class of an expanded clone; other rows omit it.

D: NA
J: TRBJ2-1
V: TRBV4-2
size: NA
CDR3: CASSQATVTSYNEQFF
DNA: TGTGCCAGCAGCCAAGCCACCGTTACATCCTACAATGAGCAGTTCTTC

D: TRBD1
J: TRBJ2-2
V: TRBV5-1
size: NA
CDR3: CASSSRDSYTGELFF
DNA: TGCGCCAGCAGCTCCCGGGACAGTTACACCGGGGAGCTGTTTTTT

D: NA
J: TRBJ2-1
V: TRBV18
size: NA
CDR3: CASSPLSTSWGNEQFF
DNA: TGTGCCAGCTCACCATTAAGCACTTCTTGGGGCAATGAGCAGTTCTTC

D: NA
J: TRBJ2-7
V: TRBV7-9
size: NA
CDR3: CASSLATGTYEQYF
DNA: TGTGCCAGCAGCTTAGCTACAGGGACCTACGAGCAGTACTTC

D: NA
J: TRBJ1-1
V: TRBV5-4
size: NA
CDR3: CASSLDRVATEAFF
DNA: TGTGCCAGCAGCTTGGACAGGGTCGCCACTGAAGCTTTCTTT

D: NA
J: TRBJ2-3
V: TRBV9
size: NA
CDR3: CASSLGVASSAQYF
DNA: TGTGCCAGCAGCCTCGGGGTAGCGTCATCCGCGCAGTATTTT

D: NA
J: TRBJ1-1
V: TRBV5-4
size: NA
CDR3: CASSFQPFTEAFF
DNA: TGTGCCAGCAGCTTCCAGCCTTTCACTGAAGCTTTCTTT

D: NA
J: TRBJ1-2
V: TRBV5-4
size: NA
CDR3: CASSLYVSNYGYTF
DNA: TGTGCCAGCAGCTTGTACGTATCTAACTATGGCTACACCTTC

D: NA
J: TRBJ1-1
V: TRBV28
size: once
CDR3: CASSEAKLNTEAFF
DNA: TGTGCCAGCAGCGAGGCAAAATTGAACACTGAAGCTTTCTTT

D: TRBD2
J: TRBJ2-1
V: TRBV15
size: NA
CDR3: CATSSRGGSSYNEQFF
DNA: TGTGCCACCAGCAGCCGCGGGGGGAGCTCCTACAATGAGCAGTTCTTC

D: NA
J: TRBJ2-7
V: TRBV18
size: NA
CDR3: CASSPASRGSEQYF
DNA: TGTGCCAGCTCACCGGCTAGCAGAGGGTCCGAGCAGTACTTC

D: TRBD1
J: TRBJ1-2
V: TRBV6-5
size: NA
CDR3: CASRPQGALGYGYTF
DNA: TGTGCCAGCAGACCCCAGGGGGCGCTGGGTTATGGCTACACCTTC

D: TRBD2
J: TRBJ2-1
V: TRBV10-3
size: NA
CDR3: CAISDKGLTSGLGDEQFF
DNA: TGTGCCATCAGTGATAAGGGTTTGACTAGCGGGTTGGGGGACGAGCAGTTCTTC

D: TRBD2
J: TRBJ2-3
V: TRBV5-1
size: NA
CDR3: CASSSGLAGTPENTDTQYF
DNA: TGCGCCAGCAGCTCGGGGCTAGCGGGGACCCCGGAGAACACAGATACGCAGTATTTT

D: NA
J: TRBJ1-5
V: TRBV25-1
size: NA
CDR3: CASSEPGDQPQHF
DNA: TGTGCCAGCAGTGAGCCAGGGGATCAGCCCCAGCATTTT

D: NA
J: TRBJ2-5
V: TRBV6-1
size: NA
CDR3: CASSPGRTQYF
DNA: TGTGCCAGCAGCCCGGGAAGGACCCAGTACTTC

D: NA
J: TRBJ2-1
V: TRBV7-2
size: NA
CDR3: CASSLVFGVEQFF
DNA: TGTGCCAGCAGCTTAGTGTTCGGGGTTGAGCAGTTCTTC

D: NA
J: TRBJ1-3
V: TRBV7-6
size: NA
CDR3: CASSLAIQSSGNTIYF
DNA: TGTGCCAGCAGCTTAGCGATTCAAAGCTCTGGAAACACCATATATTTT

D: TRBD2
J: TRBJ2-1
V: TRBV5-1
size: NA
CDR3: CASSTYTSGIVSYNEQFF
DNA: TGCGCCAGCAGCACCTATACTAGCGGGATTGTGTCCTACAATGAGCAGTTCTTC

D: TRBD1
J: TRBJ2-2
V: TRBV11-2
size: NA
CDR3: CASSARDRNTGELFF
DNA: TGTGCCAGCAGCGCTCGGGACAGGAACACCGGGGAGCTGTTTTTT

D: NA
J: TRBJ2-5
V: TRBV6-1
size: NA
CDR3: CASSEVGQETQYF
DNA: TGTGCCAGCAGTGAGGTGGGGCAAGAGACCCAGTACTTC

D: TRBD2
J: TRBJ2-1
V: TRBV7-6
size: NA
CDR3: CASRGTSGSSSYNEQFF
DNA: TGTGCCAGCAGGGGGACTAGCGGGAGCTCCTCCTACAATGAGCAGTTCTTC

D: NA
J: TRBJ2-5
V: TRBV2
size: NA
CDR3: CASSDRRGQETQYF
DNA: TGTGCCAGCAGTGACCGCAGGGGCCAAGAGACCCAGTACTTC

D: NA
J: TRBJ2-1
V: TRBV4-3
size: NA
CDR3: CASSQLARGRTYNEQFF
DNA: TGCGCCAGCAGCCAACTCGCCCGAGGTCGGACCTACAATGAGCAGTTCTTC

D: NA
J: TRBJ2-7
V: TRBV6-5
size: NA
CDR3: CATQTGAYEQYF
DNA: TGTGCCACACAGACGGGAGCATACGAGCAGTACTTC

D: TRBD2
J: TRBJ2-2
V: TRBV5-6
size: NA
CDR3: CASSLVLEGLAGVGELFF
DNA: TGTGCCAGCAGCTTGGTCTTGGAAGGACTAGCGGGAGTGGGGGAGCTGTTTTTT

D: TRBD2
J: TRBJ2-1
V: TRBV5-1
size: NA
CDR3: CASSPGGASGGYHNEQFF
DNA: TGCGCCAGCAGCCCCGGGGGGGCTAGCGGGGGCTATCACAATGAGCAGTTCTTC

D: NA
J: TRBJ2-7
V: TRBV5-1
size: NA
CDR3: CASSLVGGPSTFQYEQYF
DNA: TGCGCCAGCAGCTTGGTCGGGGGCCCATCCACTTTCCAATACGAGCAGTACTTC

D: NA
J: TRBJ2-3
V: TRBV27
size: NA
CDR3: CASFAWATARPDTQYF
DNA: TGTGCCAGTTTTGCATGGGCCACCGCGCGGCCAGATACGCAGTATTTT

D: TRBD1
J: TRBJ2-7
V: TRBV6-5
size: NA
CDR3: CASRTGSYEQYF
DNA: TGTGCCAGCAGGACAGGGTCCTACGAGCAGTACTTC

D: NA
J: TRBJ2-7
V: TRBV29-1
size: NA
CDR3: CSVGPGIYEQYF
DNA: TGCAGCGTTGGTCCTGGAATCTACGAGCAGTACTTC

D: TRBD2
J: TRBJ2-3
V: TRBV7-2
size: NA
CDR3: CASSPRTSGRTNTQYF
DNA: TGTGCCAGCAGCCCCAGGACTAGCGGACGCACTAACACGCAGTATTTT

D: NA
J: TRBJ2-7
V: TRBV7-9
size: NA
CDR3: CASSLRGVTYEQYF
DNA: TGTGCCAGCAGCTTGAGGGGGGTAACCTACGAGCAGTACTTC

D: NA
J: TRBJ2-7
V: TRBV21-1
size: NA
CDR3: CASSTMVGLAGGTGAYEQYF
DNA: TGTGCCAGCAGCACCATGGTGGGACTAGCGGGAGGCACTGGGGCCTACGAGCAGTACTTC

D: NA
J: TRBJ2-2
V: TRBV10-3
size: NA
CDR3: CAIKYTGSTGELFF
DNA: TGTGCCATCAAGTATACAGGTAGCACCGGGGAGCTGTTTTTT

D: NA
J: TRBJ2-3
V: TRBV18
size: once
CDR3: CASSPISLVATDTQYF
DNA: TGTGCCAGCTCACCAATATCACTTGTGGCCACAGATACGCAGTATTTT

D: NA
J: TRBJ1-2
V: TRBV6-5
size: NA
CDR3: CASSYGGPHNYGYTF
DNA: TGTGCCAGCAGTTACGGGGGGCCCCATAACTATGGCTACACCTTC

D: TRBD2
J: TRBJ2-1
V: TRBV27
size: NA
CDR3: CASSLRLADYNEQFF
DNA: TGTGCCAGCAGTTTAAGACTAGCGGACTACAATGAGCAGTTCTTC

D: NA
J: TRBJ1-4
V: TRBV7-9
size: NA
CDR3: CASSLASGADEKLFF
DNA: TGTGCCAGCAGCTTAGCCTCAGGGGCAGATGAAAAACTGTTTTTT

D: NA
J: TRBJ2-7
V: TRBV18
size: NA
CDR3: CASSPPGTYEQYF
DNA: TGTGCCAGCTCACCACCCGGGACCTACGAGCAGTACTTC

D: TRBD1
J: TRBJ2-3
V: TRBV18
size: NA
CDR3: CASSPPGQSTDTQYF
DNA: TGTGCCAGCTCACCACCGGGACAGAGTACAGATACGCAGTATTTT

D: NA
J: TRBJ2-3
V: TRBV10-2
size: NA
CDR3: CATALSRTDTQYF
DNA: TGCGCCACCGCACTGTCACGTACAGATACGCAGTATTTT

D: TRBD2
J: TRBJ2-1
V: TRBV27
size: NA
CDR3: CASSLSWASGSNEQFF
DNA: TGTGCCAGCAGTTTATCCTGGGCTAGCGGGAGCAATGAGCAGTTCTTC

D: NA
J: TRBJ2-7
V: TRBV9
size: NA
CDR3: CASSVNPLFSYEQYF
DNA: TGTGCCAGCAGCGTAAATCCCCTGTTTTCCTACGAGCAGTACTTC

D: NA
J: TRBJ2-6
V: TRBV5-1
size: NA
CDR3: CASSLGSSGANVLTF
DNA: TGCGCCAGCAGCTTGGGGTCCTCTGGGGCCAACGTCCTGACTTTC

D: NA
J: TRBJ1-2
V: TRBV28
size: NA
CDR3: CASSLRVNYGYTF
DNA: TGTGCCAGCAGTTTGAGGGTTAACTATGGCTACACCTTC

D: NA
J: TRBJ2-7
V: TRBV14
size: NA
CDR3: CASSRAPNSEQYF
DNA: TGTGCCAGCAGCCGAGCCCCAAATTCTGAGCAGTACTTC

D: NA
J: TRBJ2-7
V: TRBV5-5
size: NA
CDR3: CASSLSTLTVHEQYF
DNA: TGTGCCAGCAGCTTGTCAACGCTGACCGTCCACGAGCAGTACTTC

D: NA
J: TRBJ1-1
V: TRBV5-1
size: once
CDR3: CASSIRGNTEAFF
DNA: TGCGCCAGCAGCATCAGGGGAAACACTGAAGCTTTCTTT

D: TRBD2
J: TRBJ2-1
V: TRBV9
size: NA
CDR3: CASSVDASGWYEQFF
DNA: TGTGCCAGCAGCGTAGACGCTAGCGGGTGGTATGAGCAGTTCTTC

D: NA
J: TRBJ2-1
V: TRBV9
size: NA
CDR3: CASSVARGLSYNEQFF
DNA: TGTGCCAGCAGCGTAGCTCGAGGACTATCCTACAATGAGCAGTTCTTC

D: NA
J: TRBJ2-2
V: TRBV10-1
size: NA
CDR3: CASSESIRHTGELFF
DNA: TGCGCCAGCAGTGAGTCAATACGGCACACCGGGGAGCTGTTTTTT

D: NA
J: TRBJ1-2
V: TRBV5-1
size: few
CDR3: CASSLAGDYGYTF
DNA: TGCGCCAGCAGCTTGGCAGGGGACTATGGCTACACCTTC

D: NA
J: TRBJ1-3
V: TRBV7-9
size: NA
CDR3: CASSLEFYGNTIYF
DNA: TGTGCCAGCAGCCTAGAGTTCTACGGAAACACCATATATTTT

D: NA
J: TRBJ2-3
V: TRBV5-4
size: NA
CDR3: CASSLTGSTDTQYF
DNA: TGTGCCAGCAGCTTGACGGGCAGCACAGATACGCAGTATTTT